This TCR beta chain was found in a study of beta chain features in type 1 diabetes. Overall study: No age, gender or cell yield differences were seen between patients and healthy donors.

The whole isolated RNA underwent reverse transcription, so sequencing captured expressed TCRB transcripts. The repertoire was sequenced with immunoSEQ multiplex PCR; TCRdb's copy has only in-frame clones and lacks some. Here the sample spans about 370,000 clones, roughly 9.8% being singletons. This CDR3 has 15 residues. V gave up 7 bases and J gave up 1 base; unmatched junction bases: 7. Per germline, CDR1 MDHEN and CDR2 SYDVKM. Blood was collected once per donor into heparin, averaging about 120 mL. This clone was recorded many times. The antigen remains undetermined. Study conclusions and caveats: Researchers could not determine here whether HLA type influences TCRB rearrangement. Among all four CD4+ subsets, Type 1 diabetes patients had TCRB CDR3s that were moderately but significantly shorter.

V is TRBV28 and J is TRBJ2-1; 7 bases agree with TRBD1. This receptor was taken from a man aged 30-40 years with type 1 diabetes. What was sequenced was central memory CD4+ T cells from blood. As DNA, the CDR3 is TGTGCCAGCATCCCACGGGGACAGTCCTACAATGAGCAGTTCTTC. This codes for CASIPRGQSYNEQFF. The full variable domain, in which reference TRBV28 and TRBJ2-1 provide the parts outside the CDR3, is DVKVTQSSRYLVKRTGEKVFLECVQDMDHENMFWYRQDPGLGLRLIYFSYDVKMKEKGDIPEGYSVSREKKERFSLILESASTNQTSMYLCASIPRGQSYNEQFFGPGTRLTVL.